The present entry profiles one T cell receptor (beta chain) with its context. No cognate antigen has been identified for it. Base qualities were left out, and no much larger clone turns up one base away. The library was prepared using the immunoSEQ multiplex PCR assay. The multiplex PCR relied on a mix of 60 forward primers for TCR Vbeta segments and 13 reverse primers for TCR Jbeta segments. The CDR3 region of rearranged TCR beta genes was amplified from genomic DNA by a multiplex PCR assay. The Illumina HiSeq System was used to sequence the amplified TCR beta libraries as 87-base-pair reads. In the original analysis: Across the roughly 670 repertoires, a later analysis counted some 81 million unique TCR beta chains, about 10 million of which were shared by at least two donors. A nearest-neighbor algorithm error-corrected the raw reads and collapsed the reads into unique sequences, merging closely related sequences to remove PCR and sequencing errors. To assign V, D and J gene segments, CDR3 sequences were aligned to IMGT reference sequences. Each retained sequence needed at least a six-nucleotide match to both a V gene segment and a J gene segment. A rearrangement counted as productive if the CDR3 had no stop codons and remained in frame with V and J, and every other rearrangement counted as non-productive. Following IMGT convention, CDR3 was defined as the stretch from the second conserved V-encoded cysteine to the conserved J-encoded phenylalanine. In an earlier analysis of more than 550 of the donors, sequences lacking an unambiguous match to a single V gene segment were excluded. In an earlier analysis of some 590 of the donors, a V segment was called functional when productive rearrangements were above 56.7%, and segregating when the standard deviation between donors exceeded 5%. To diagnose cytomegalovirus status from the catalog of TCR beta chain sequences, a statistical classification framework was built. In a later analysis, TCR nucleotide sequences were compared against IMGT/GENE-DB human TR gene sequences so that V and J genes could be assigned. The TCRdist pipeline was used in a later analysis to assign CDR3 sequences and most-parsimonious VDJ recombination scenarios. In a later analysis, each TCR beta chain was defined by its CDR3 amino acid sequence together with its V-gene family, and reads without a unique V-gene family were excluded. To address suspected cross-contamination and a sequencing artifact, a later analysis removed around 590 highly shared, low-generation-probability nucleotide sequences. A later analysis calculated a clonal expansion index for each public chain from normalized within-repertoire ranks of inferred template counts. Generation probabilities in a later analysis came from a VDJ recombination model fitted to out-of-frame rearrangements, and those results were checked against IGoR. In a later analysis, hypergeometric tests were used to score TCR-TCR, TCR-HLA and TCR-CMV co-occurrence, with a repertoire-size bias correction applied to TCR pairs. To estimate false discovery rates, a later analysis permuted the HLA or CMV assignments 20 times. In a later analysis, co-occurring TCRs were grouped using DBSCAN, with TCRdist sequence similarity added in when clustering inside HLA-allele-positive subsets. Repertoires with fewer than 30,000 or more than 120,000 public chains were left out of co-occurrence clustering, as were a handful of repertoires with anomalous nucleotide sharing. TCRdb obtained this table from immuneACCESS and retained in-frame rearrangements with V and J assigned. These tables miss some clones; where compared with another copy, unresolved V genes account for less than half of the shortfall, and the remainder is unexplained. The V and J calls and clone size are taken from that table; D and trimming were inferred from the DNA. For this sample the table gives about 140,000 clones, of which around 82% were detected only once. The top ten constitute more than 2.5% of the sample.

The cohort consisted of hundreds of healthy bone marrow donors. At the time of sampling, every cohort member was nominally healthy, though immune exposures that went unrecorded were likely present. The donor tested CMV seropositive, placing the donor among the 289 seropositive members of the cohort. A peripheral blood sample was provided by each donor, and peripheral blood mononuclear cells were used for TCR beta sequencing. The Qiagen DNeasy Blood Extraction Kit was used to extract genomic DNA from the blood cell samples. This specimen comes from a study of cytomegalovirus exposure and HLA in healthy donors (dated by TCRdb to 2015 to 2018). About the full investigation: In an earlier analysis of approximately 640 of the donors, about 260 Gb of sequence data and 117 million unique TCR beta sequences from some 170 million T cells were reported. All discovery cohort repertoires had been generated on a single sequencing platform. In an earlier analysis of roughly 600 of the donors, high-throughput TCR beta sequencing was used to judge whether each TCR beta V gene segment behaved as functional or pseudogenic. Genome-wide SNP genotypes for about three fifths of the roughly 670 donors were used in a later genetic analysis, which treated that subset as a discovery cohort. The study was designed to test whether signatures of past pathogen exposure could be identified by cataloging public T cell receptors. In addition to the first cohort of 666 subjects, a separate validation cohort of around 110 different subjects was used. The number of donors typed differed by locus, with roughly 629-640 for A, B, C, DRB1 and DQB1, around 560 for DQA1, 600 to 610 for DPA1, and approximately 470 for DPB1. Both class I and class II loci were covered by HLA typing, at four-digit resolution. Of the roughly 400 genotyped donors, 65% to 90% fell in the genetic ancestry cluster associated with self-reported Caucasian donors. In the later analysis, no new phenotypic data were used to find candidate immune exposures; instead, reliance was placed on TCR beta sequences and their occurrence across donors. Among approximately 370 genotyped donors of the cohort, an average of around 240,000 unique TCR beta nucleotide sequences was sequenced per donor, of which roughly 17% were non-productive. An early release that covered fewer than 800 HLA-typed donors contained about 300 gigabases of sequencing data and tens of millions of unique TCR sequences. Donor age, sex, ethnicity and CMV serostatus were compiled together with the repertoire data. To predict cytomegalovirus infection status, the study brought together high-throughput TCR immunosequencing, statistical association of individual TCRs with disease status, and machine learning. Four to six DR-DQ haplotypes were handled as single units for association and clustering, since linkage in the cohort was strong. In a later analysis, previously published TCR beta repertoires from 500 to 750 donors were re-analyzed and high-resolution HLA genotyping was added so that TCR occurrence patterns could be studied. The study profiled the T cell repertoires of under 700 subjects by immunosequencing and related them to cytomegalovirus serostatus. The full study reports these points: Some IMGT-functional V segments, including TRBV6-2 and TRBV6-3, could not be distinguished by the 87-base-pair reads and were therefore excluded. A later analysis found that most CMV-associated TCR beta chains appeared HLA-restricted, with HLA associations seemingly driven largely by CMV exposure. In a later analysis, several top co-occurrence clusters were reported to appear linked to parvovirus B19, influenza, CMV and Epstein-Barr virus. Because counts were too low, more than 15 rarely observed V segments, including chromosome 9 orphons, were excluded from the earlier analysis of fewer than 650 of the donors. A group of highly shared sequence variants was considered likely to be a technical artifact of the sequencing pipeline. Sequencing depth was assumed to be roughly uniform across donors in the presence/absence analyses, though that assumption may not hold. This cohort had only TCR beta chains sequenced, and the lack of alpha or paired-chain data limited which features could be detected. Most TCR sequences were seen in very few donors, while some public TCRs were found in many individuals. A later analysis found that HLA-associated TCR beta chains were more clonally expanded and had lower generation probabilities than equally common non-associated chains. In an earlier analysis of more than 500 of the donors, most TCR beta V segments appeared in productive rearrangements about 87% or about 30% of the time, broadly matching IMGT annotations. Because some donors lacked HLA typing at each locus, the association tests relied only on the typed subset. An association between a missense DCLRE1C variant and V-gene and J-gene trimming of TCR beta chains was found in a later genetic analysis and replicated in an independent cohort. In a later analysis, the rate of TCR association differed among HLA loci, with DRB1 alleles having the most associated TCRs and HLA-C alleles having the fewest. Immune exposure information for the cohort was limited to CMV serostatus. The authors suggested that the approach could potentially be extended to other disease states and immunological phenotypes. A further reported finding was that TCR beta sequences accurately predicted the HLA-A and HLA-B alleles for most subjects in the first cohort. According to a later genetic analysis, donors in an Asian-associated ancestry cluster had fewer N-insertions in productive TCRs than the approximately 610-donor mean. In the study, roughly 160 TCR beta chains were listed as associated with cytomegalovirus. The classifier was reported to diagnose cytomegalovirus status with high specificity and sensitivity in both the original and validation cohorts. A few of the identified cytomegalovirus-associated TCR beta chains were confirmed in vitro to be specific for cytomegalovirus antigens. At a false discovery rate of 0.05, a later analysis linked fewer than 20,000 TCR beta sequences to specific HLA alleles. Correlated functional status among segregating V segments might be attributable to linkage disequilibrium, but an unknown experimental factor could not be ruled out. When HLA alleles, especially DR and DQ, strongly co-occurred, TCR associations were difficult to assign to individual alleles.

Counted from cysteine to phenylalanine, this CDR3 has 13 amino acids. Only CDR3 DNA remains: 39 bases, in frame from the first base. At the junction V is shortened by 5 bases and J by 7 bases; bases outside the gene matches: 7. For CDR1 and CDR2, the germline V gene lists SNHLY and FYNNEI. Sequencing used PBMCs. Rearrangement joined TRBV2 to TRBJ2-5; the central 7 bases match TRBD2. The receptor comes from a man between 18 and 29 years old in good health and CMV-seropositive. This receptor carries the CDR3 CASSPGTKGTQYF. The nucleotides read TGTGCCAGCAGTCCCGGGACTAAGGGGACCCAGTACTTC.